This TCR beta chain was recovered during a study of T cells after posttransplantation cyclophosphamide. J gave up 0 bases and V 0 bases, and 10 bases lay outside the gene matches. Germline CDR1 reads LGHNA; CDR2 reads YSLEER. This CDR3 is 18 amino acids long. The data were produced by immunoSEQ multiplex PCR, yet TCRdb's version contains in-frame clones alone and is incomplete. The data list tens of thousands of clones, none observed once; roughly 2% falls to the top ten. This clone was detected ten times or more. Its cognate antigen is unknown. Findings and limits, study-wide: TRB overlap between skin or GI tissue T cells and blood was limited.

The chain joins TRBV4-3 to TRBJ2-7; TRBD2 matches at 8 bases. The sequence was obtained from a man aged 35 to 55 in good health, CMV-negative, and a related stem cell transplant donor. The sequenced sample was PBMCs. The CDR3 region is CASSQDRASGWSSYEQYF. The CDR3 DNA reads TGCGCCAGCAGCCAAGATCGGGCTAGCGGGTGGAGCTCCTACGAGCAGTACTTC.